The rows below give T cell receptor beta chains drawn from one sample of a study of T cells in Graves' hyperthyroidism and ophthalmopathy. TCRdb reanalysed the multiplex PCR reads using MiXCR and keeps one entry per CDR3 protein. The table lists 700,000 to 950,000 distinct CDR3 sequences, about a third of them singletons. Sequencing was performed on blood. Source of these receptors: a woman in her 40s with Graves' hyperthyroidism. The CDR3 runs from the conserved cysteine through the conserved F or W. D genes are given only for firm matches. Not every row has a clone size; where given, it reads once, few, many or a size class.

J gene	D gene	clone size	V gene	CDR3 protein	CDR3 DNA
TRBJ1-2	.	many	TRBV29-1	CSVARTVGYTF	TGCAGCGTTGCAAGGACGGTGGGCTACACCTTC
TRBJ1-1	.	many	TRBV10-2	CASSVVGLNTEAFF	TGCGCCAGCAGTGTGGTAGGGCTGAACACTGAAGCTTTCTTT
TRBJ1-3	.	many	TRBV9	CASSVEQGTGNTIYF	TGTGCCAGCAGCGTAGAGCAGGGGACTGGAAACACCATATATTTT
TRBJ1-2	.	.	TRBV2	CACSEGGYTF	TGTGCCTGCAGTGAGGGGGGCTACACCTTC
TRBJ2-7	TRBD1	.	TRBV7-9	CASSHRDSLSSYEQYF	TGTGCCAGCAGCCACCGGGACAGTCTTTCTTCCTACGAGCAGTACTTC
TRBJ1-5	.	.	TRBV7-2	CASGRDRLNQPQHF	TGTGCCAGCGGCCGTGACAGGCTTAATCAGCCCCAGCATTTT
TRBJ1-1	.	many	TRBV20-1	CSARPGRQDTEAFF	TGCAGTGCTAGGCCCGGGCGACAGGACACTGAAGCTTTCTTT
TRBJ2-2	TRBD1	.	TRBV10-1	CASSDTTGASNTGELFF	TGCGCCAGCAGTGATACGACAGGGGCCTCGAACACCGGGGAGCTGTTTTTT
TRBJ2-2	TRBD2	few	TRBV5-1	CASSLARGLAAGELFF	TGCGCCAGCAGCTTGGCGCGGGGACTAGCGGCCGGGGAGCTGTTTTTT
TRBJ1-4	.	many	TRBV29-1	CSVDSMGGEKLFF	TGCAGCGTTGATAGCATGGGGGGGGAAAAACTGTTTTTT
TRBJ1-3	.	many	TRBV29-1	CSVIYGSGNTIYF	TGCAGCGTGATCTACGGCTCTGGAAACACCATATATTTT
TRBJ1-2	TRBD1	many	TRBV13	CASSTRTGWTDGYTF	TGTGCCAGCAGCACCCGGACAGGGTGGACGGATGGCTACACCTTC
TRBJ2-5	TRBD2	many	TRBV7-2	CASSPDGLGLGETQYF	TGTGCCAGCAGCCCTGACGGACTAGGGTTGGGGGAGACCCAGTACTTC
TRBJ1-5	.	few	TRBV30	CAWSDRLNQPQHF	TGTGCCTGGAGTGACAGGCTGAATCAGCCCCAGCATTTT
TRBJ1-6	TRBD1	.	TRBV10-3	CAISSPLTGASSYNSPLHF	TGTGCCATCAGTTCACCCTTAACAGGGGCGAGCTCCTATAATTCACCCCTCCACTTT
TRBJ1-2	.	many	TRBV29-1	CSVGTGGWESYGYTF	TGCAGCGTGGGTACAGGCGGCTGGGAGTCCTATGGCTACACCTTC
TRBJ2-7	.	many	TRBV10-3	CAAASYISERGVLHEQYF	TGTGCCGCCGCATCGTACATCAGTGAACGAGGAGTGCTCCACGAGCAGTACTTC
TRBJ1-3	.	few	TRBV5-1	CASSLSAEIGNTIYF	TGCGCCAGCAGCTTGTCAGCGGAAATCGGAAACACCATATATTTT
TRBJ1-5	.	many	TRBV6-6	CASKKGQSNQPQHF	TGTGCCAGCAAGAAAGGACAGAGCAATCAGCCCCAGCATTTT
TRBJ1-1	.	.	TRBV5-1	CASSPVYRVSNTEAFF	TGCGCCAGCAGCCCCGTATACAGGGTCAGCAACACTGAAGCTTTCTTT
TRBJ2-7	.	few	TRBV15	CATSRDGYEQYF	TGTGCCACCAGCAGAGACGGGTACGAGCAGTACTTC
TRBJ1-4	TRBD1	few	TRBV5-1	CASSSGQATGNEKLFF	TGCGCCAGCAGCTCCGGACAGGCAACCGGTAATGAAAAACTGTTTTTT
TRBJ1-3	.	many	TRBV25-1	CASSETPGNTIYF	TGTGCCAGCAGTGAAACGCCCGGAAACACCATATATTTT
TRBJ1-5	TRBD1	.	TRBV28	CATTTGVSNQPQHF	TGTGCCACCACTACAGGGGTAAGCAATCAGCCCCAGCATTTT
TRBJ1-2	TRBD1	.	TRBV18	CASSPPRDSYGYTF	TGTGCCAGCTCACCACCGAGGGACAGCTATGGCTACACCTTC
TRBJ2-7	.	.	TRBV28	CASSFRAEQYF	TGTGCCAGCAGTTTTCGGGCCGAGCAGTACTTC
TRBJ2-3	TRBD1	.	TRBV9	CASSATGDGTDTQYF	TGTGCCAGCAGCGCAACAGGGGACGGTACAGATACGCAGTATTTT
TRBJ1-2	.	many	TRBV7-2	CASSPDSSSNYGYTF	TGTGCCAGCAGCCCAGACAGCTCCTCTAACTATGGCTACACCTTC
TRBJ2-3	.	.	TRBV6-5	CASSLLAGATDTQYF	TGTGCCAGCAGTCTCTTGGCAGGGGCCACAGATACGCAGTATTTT
TRBJ2-7	TRBD2	.	TRBV28	CASTTRLADTYEQYF	TGTGCCAGCACCACAAGACTAGCGGACACCTACGAGCAGTACTTC
TRBJ2-5	TRBD2	.	TRBV7-2	CASSLETSGYQETQYF	TGTGCCAGCAGCTTAGAGACTAGCGGTTATCAAGAGACCCAGTACTTC
TRBJ2-3	TRBD1	.	TRBV6-6	CASSLLRTGSTDTQYF	TGTGCCAGCAGCCTACTACGGACAGGGAGCACAGATACGCAGTATTTT
TRBJ2-7	.	.	TRBV7-6	CASSQDLGRGDYEQYF	TGCGCCAGCAGCCAAGATCTCGGACGTGGAGACTACGAGCAGTACTTC
TRBJ2-7	TRBD2	many	TRBV29-1	CSVVKSGGSYEQYF	TGCAGCGTGGTAAAATCGGGGGGGTCCTACGAGCAGTACTTC
TRBJ2-7	TRBD2	few	TRBV6-6	CAGKKTSGSYEQYF	TGTGCCGGCAAAAAGACTAGCGGGAGCTACGAGCAGTACTTC
TRBJ2-7	TRBD2	.	TRBV19	CASSFGLAGEIYEQYF	TGTGCCAGTAGTTTCGGACTAGCGGGAGAAATTTACGAGCAGTACTTC
TRBJ1-1	.	few	TRBV4-1	CASREESWAVEAFF	TGCGCCAGCAGAGAAGAAAGCTGGGCAGTTGAAGCTTTCTTT
TRBJ2-7	.	many	TRBV7-2	CASSPTGPLREQYF	TGTGCCAGCAGCCCAACGGGACCCCTTCGCGAGCAGTACTTC
TRBJ1-3	.	.	TRBV7-2	CASSLEGAGAGNTIYF	TGTGCCAGCAGCTTAGAAGGGGCAGGAGCTGGAAACACCATATATTTT
TRBJ1-1	TRBD1	.	TRBV10-3	CAISFHRGLNTEAFF	TGTGCCATCAGTTTCCACAGGGGCCTAAACACTGAAGCTTTCTTT
TRBJ1-5	.	few	TRBV15	CATSRDGRRESNQPQHF	TGTGCCACCAGCAGAGATGGTAGACGGGAAAGCAATCAGCCCCAGCATTTT
TRBJ2-7	TRBD1	many	TRBV5-8	CASSLMGQGTYEQYF	TGTGCCAGCAGCTTGATGGGACAGGGGACCTACGAGCAGTACTTC
TRBJ2-2	.	.	TRBV4-3	CASSQGGLTANTGELFF	TGCGCCAGCAGCCAAGGGGGACTTACCGCGAACACCGGGGAGCTGTTTTTT
TRBJ1-2	.	few	TRBV7-2	CASSLSHRVFGYTF	TGTGCCAGCAGCTTATCCCACAGAGTATTCGGCTACACCTTC
TRBJ2-7	.	many	TRBV5-1	CASSPPGREQYF	TGCGCCAGCAGCCCCCCGGGGCGCGAGCAGTACTTC
TRBJ2-2	.	few	TRBV6-5	CAIGEQGGTGELFF	TGTGCCATCGGAGAACAGGGCGGCACCGGGGAGCTGTTTTTT
TRBJ1-2	.	few	TRBV6-6	CASSSTGLPVGYTF	TGTGCCAGCAGCTCCACGGGTTTACCGGTCGGCTACACCTTC
TRBJ1-2	.	.	TRBV7-7	CASSLASASGGSNYGYTF	TGTGCTAGCAGCTTAGCGTCAGCGTCCGGGGGGAGTAACTATGGCTACACCTTC
TRBJ2-6	TRBD2	.	TRBV2	CAGRGPAGVGANVLTF	TGTGCCGGCAGGGGACCAGCGGGAGTTGGGGCCAACGTCCTGACTTTC
TRBJ1-4	.	.	TRBV4-2	CASSPTGFGEKLFF	TGTGCCAGCAGCCCCACAGGGTTCGGTGAAAAACTGTTTTTT
TRBJ1-1	.	many	TRBV29-1	CSAIDDRSEAFF	TGCAGCGCCATCGACGACAGGTCTGAAGCTTTCTTT
TRBJ2-5	TRBD1	many	TRBV7-6	CASSPLRGKETQYF	TGTGCTAGCAGCCCCCTCAGGGGGAAAGAGACCCAGTACTTC
TRBJ1-5	.	many	TRBV10-3	CAISESLGGSQPQHF	TGTGCCATCAGTGAGTCCCTAGGGGGAAGCCAGCCCCAGCATTTT
TRBJ2-7	TRBD1	many	TRBV7-9	CASSVDRVPYEQYF	TGTGCCAGCAGCGTCGACAGGGTGCCCTACGAGCAGTACTTC
TRBJ1-2	.	many	TRBV7-2	CASSPSDGASYGYTF	TGTGCCAGCAGCCCATCGGACGGGGCAAGCTATGGCTACACCTTC
TRBJ1-2	.	many	TRBV6-5	CASSVTSRGYGYTF	TGTGCCAGCAGTGTAACGTCTCGTGGCTATGGCTACACCTTC
TRBJ2-3	.	few	TRBV7-3	CARTLTPDTQYF	TGTGCCCGAACCTTAACCCCAGATACGCAGTATTTT
TRBJ2-7	TRBD1	many	TRBV9	CASSVAQGANEQYF	TGTGCCAGCAGCGTAGCACAGGGGGCGAACGAGCAGTACTTC
TRBJ1-1	.	many	TRBV9	CASSAGGRGTEAFF	TGTGCCAGCAGCGCCGGGGGACGGGGCACTGAAGCTTTCTTT